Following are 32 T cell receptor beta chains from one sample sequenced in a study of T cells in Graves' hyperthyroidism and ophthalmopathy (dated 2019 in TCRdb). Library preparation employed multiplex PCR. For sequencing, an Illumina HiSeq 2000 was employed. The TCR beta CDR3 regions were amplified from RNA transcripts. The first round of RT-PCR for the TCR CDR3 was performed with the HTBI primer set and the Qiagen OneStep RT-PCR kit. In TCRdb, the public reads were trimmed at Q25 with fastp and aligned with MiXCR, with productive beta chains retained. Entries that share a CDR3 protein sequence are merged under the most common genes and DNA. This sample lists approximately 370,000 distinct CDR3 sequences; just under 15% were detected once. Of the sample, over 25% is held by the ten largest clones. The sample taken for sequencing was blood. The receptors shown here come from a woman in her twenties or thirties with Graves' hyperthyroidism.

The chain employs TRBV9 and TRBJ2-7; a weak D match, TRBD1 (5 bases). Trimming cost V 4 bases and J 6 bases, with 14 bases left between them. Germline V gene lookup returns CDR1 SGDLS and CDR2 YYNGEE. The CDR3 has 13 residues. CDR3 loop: CASSLTDTGEQYF. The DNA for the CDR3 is TGTGCCAGCAGCTTGACAGATACGGGCGAGCAGTACTTC.

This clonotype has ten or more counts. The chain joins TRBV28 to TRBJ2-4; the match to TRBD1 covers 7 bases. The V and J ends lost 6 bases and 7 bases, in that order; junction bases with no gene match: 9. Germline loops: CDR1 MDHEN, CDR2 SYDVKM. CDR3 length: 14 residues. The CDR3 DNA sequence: TGTGCCAGCAGCGGACCCTCACAGGGGAACATTCAGTACTTC. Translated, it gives CASSGPSQGNIQYF. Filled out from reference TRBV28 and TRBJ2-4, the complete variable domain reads DVKVTQSSRYLVKRTGEKVFLECVQDMDHENMFWYRQDPGLGLRLIYFSYDVKMKEKGDIPEGYSVSREKKERFSLILESASTNQTSMYLCASSGPSQGNIQYFGAGTRLSVL.

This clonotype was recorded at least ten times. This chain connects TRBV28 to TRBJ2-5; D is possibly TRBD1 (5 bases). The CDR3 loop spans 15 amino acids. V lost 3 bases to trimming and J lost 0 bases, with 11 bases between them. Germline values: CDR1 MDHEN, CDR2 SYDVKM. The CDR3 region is CASSLGGRDQETQYF. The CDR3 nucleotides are TGTGCCAGCAGTTTGGGCGGCAGGGACCAAGAGACCCAGTACTTC. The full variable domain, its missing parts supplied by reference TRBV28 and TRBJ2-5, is DVKVTQSSRYLVKRTGEKVFLECVQDMDHENMFWYRQDPGLGLRLIYFSYDVKMKEKGDIPEGYSVSREKKERFSLILESASTNQTSMYLCASSLGGRDQETQYFGPGTRLLVL.

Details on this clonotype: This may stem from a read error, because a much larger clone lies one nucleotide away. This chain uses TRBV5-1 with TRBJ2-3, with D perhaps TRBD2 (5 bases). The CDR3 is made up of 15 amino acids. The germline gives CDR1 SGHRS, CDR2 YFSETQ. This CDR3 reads CASSLAVSSTDTRYF. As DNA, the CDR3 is TGCGCCAGCAGCTTGGCGGTTTCTAGCACAGATACGCGGTATTTT.

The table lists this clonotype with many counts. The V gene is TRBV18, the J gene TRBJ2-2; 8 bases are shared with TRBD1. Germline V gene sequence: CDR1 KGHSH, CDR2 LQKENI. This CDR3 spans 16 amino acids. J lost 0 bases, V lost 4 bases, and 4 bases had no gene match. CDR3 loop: CASSLKTGANTGELFF. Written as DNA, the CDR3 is TGTGCCAGCTCACTCAAGACAGGGGCGAACACCGGGGAGCTGTTTTTT.

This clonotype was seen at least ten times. The CDR3 region is CSARDYSGMRGNEQFF. CDR3 DNA sequence: TGCAGTGCTAGAGATTATAGCGGGATGCGGGGAAATGAGCAGTTCTTC. The chain links TRBV20-1 to TRBJ2-1, with TRBD2 identical over 8 bases. Germline assignment: CDR1 DFQATT and CDR2 SNEGSKA (reference sequence). The CDR3 loop spans 16 amino acids. The V gene end was trimmed by 0 bases and the J gene end by 7 bases; junction bases not matched to a gene: 11.

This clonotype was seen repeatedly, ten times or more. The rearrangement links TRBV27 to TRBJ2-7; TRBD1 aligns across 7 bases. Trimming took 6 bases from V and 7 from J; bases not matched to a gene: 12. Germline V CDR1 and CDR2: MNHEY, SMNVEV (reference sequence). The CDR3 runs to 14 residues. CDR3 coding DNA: TGTGCCAGCAGACAGACAGGGAATTCTTGGGAGCAGTACTTC. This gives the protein CASRQTGNSWEQYF.

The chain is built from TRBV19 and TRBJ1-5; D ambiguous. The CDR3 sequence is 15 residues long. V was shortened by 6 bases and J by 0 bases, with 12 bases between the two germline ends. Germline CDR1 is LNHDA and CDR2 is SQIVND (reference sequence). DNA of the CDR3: TGTGCCAGTAGGGAGGGCAGGTATAGCAATCAGCCCCAGCATTTT. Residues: CASREGRYSNQPQHF.

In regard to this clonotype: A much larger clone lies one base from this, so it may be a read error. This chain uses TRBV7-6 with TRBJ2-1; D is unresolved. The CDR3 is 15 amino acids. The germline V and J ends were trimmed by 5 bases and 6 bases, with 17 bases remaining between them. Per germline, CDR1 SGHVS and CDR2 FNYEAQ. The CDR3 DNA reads TGTGCCAGCAGCGAGGCAGCGCGAAAGCGCAATGAGCAGTTCTTC. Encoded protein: CASSEAARKRNEQFF. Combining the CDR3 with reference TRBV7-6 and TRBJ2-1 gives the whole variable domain GAGVSQSPRYKVTKRGQDVALRCDPISGHVSLYWYRQALGQGPEFLTYFNYEAQQDKSGLPNDRFSAERPEGSISTLTIQRTEQRDSAMYRCASSEAARKRNEQFFGPGTRLTVL.

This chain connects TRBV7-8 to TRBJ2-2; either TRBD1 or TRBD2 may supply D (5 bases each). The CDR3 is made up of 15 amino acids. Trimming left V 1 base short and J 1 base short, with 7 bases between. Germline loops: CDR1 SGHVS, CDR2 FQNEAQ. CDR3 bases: TGTGCCAGCAGCTTAGGGGGGAGGAACACCGGGGAGCTGTTTTTT. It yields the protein CASSLGGRNTGELFF.

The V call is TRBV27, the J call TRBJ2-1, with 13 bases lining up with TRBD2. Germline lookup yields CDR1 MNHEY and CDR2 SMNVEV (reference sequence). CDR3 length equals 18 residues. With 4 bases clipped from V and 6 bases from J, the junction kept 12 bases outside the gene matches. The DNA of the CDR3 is TGTGCCAGCAGTTCGACCGGGACTAGCGGGACTCTCCCCAATGAGCAGTTCTTC. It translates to CASSSTGTSGTLPNEQFF.

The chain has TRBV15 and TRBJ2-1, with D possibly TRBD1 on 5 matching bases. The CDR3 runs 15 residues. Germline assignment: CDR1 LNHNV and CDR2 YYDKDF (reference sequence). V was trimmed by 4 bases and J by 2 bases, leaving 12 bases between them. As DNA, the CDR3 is TGTGCCACCAGCAAAGGGGCGGATCCCTACAATGAGCAGTTCTTC. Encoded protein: CATSKGADPYNEQFF.

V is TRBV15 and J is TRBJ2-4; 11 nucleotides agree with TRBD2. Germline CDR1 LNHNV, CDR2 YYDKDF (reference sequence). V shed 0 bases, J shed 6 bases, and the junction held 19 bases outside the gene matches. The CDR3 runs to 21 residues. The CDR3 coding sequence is TGTGCCACCAGCAGAGAGAGAACAGGCGTAGCGGGAGGGCCCCCGAGAAACATTCAGTACTTC. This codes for CATSRERTGVAGGPPRNIQYF.

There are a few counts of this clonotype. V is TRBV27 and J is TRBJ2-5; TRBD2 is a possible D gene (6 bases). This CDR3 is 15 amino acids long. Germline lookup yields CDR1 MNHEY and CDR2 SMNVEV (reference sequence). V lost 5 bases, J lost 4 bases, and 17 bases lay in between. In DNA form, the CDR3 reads TGTGCCAGCAGTCCTATTGCGGGGCTGGGAGAGACCCAGTACTTC. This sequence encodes CASSPIAGLGETQYF.

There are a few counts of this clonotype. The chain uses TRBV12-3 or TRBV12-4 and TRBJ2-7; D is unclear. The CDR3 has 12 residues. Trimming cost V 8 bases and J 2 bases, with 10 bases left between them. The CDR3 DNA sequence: TGTGCCAGCGGCATTTCCACCTACGAGCAGTACTTC. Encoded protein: CASGISTYEQYF.

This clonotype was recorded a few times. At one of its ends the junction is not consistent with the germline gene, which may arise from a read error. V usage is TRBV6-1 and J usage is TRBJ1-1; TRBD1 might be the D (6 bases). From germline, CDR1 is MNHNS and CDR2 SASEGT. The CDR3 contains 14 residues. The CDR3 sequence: CANSEADRRTEAFF. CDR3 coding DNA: TGTGCCAACAGTGAAGCCGACAGGAGGACTGAAGCTTTCTTT.

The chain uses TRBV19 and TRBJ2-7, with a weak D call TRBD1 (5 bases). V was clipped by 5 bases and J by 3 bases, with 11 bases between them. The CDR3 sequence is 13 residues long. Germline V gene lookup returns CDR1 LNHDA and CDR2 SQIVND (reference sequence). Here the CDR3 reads CASSPRVLYEQYF. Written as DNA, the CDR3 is TGTGCCAGTAGTCCCAGGGTACTCTACGAGCAGTACTTC.

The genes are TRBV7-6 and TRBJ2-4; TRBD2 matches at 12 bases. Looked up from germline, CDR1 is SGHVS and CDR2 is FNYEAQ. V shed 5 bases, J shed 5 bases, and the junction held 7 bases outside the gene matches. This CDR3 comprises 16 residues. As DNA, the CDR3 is TGTGCCAGCAGCGCCCTAGCGGGAGGGTGGGAAAACATTCAGTACTTC. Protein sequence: CASSALAGGWENIQYF.

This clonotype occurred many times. The DNA for the CDR3 is TGTGCCAGCAGTCGCCCAGGGGGTAATTCACCCCTCCACTTT. Its protein product is CASSRPGGNSPLHF. The rearrangement joins TRBV2 to TRBJ1-6; 7 nucleotides match TRBD1. This CDR3 contains 14 residues. The V segment lost 5 bases and the J segment 6 bases; nucleotides outside the gene matches: 4. Germline assignment: CDR1 SNHLY and CDR2 FYNNEI.

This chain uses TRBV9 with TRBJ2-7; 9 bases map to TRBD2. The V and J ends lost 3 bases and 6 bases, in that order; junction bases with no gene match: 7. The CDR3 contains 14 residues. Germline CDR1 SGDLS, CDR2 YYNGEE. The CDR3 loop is CASSAVIAGAEQYF. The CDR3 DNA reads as TGTGCCAGCAGCGCGGTGATAGCGGGAGCCGAGCAGTACTTC.

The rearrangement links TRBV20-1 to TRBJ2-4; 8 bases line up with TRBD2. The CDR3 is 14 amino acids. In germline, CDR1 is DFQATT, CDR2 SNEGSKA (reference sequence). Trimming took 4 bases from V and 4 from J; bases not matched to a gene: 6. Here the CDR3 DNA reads TGCAGTGCTAATCCTAGCGGGCTTAAAAACATTCAGTACTTC. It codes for CSANPSGLKNIQYF.

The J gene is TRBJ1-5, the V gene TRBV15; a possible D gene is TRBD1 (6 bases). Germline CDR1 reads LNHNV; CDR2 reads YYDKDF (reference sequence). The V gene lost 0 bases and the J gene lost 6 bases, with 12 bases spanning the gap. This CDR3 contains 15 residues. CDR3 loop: CATSRDRGQSQPQHF. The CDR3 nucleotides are TGTGCCACCAGCAGAGATCGGGGGCAAAGTCAGCCCCAGCATTTT.

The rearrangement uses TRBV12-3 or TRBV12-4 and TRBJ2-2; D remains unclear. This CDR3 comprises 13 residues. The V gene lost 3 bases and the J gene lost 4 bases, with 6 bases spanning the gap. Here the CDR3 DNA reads TGTGCCAGCAGTTTTACAACCACCGGGGAGCTGTTTTTT. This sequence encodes CASSFTTTGELFF.

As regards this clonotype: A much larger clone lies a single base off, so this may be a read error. The DNA of the CDR3 is TGTGCCACCAGTGATTCGGGACAGGGGGCCTACGAGCAGTACTTC. Translation gives CATSDSGQGAYEQYF. The chain is built from TRBV24-1 and TRBJ2-7; 11 positions agree with TRBD1. Germline V gives CDR1 KGHDR, CDR2 SFDVKD. The junction had 1 base not matched to a gene; V was cut back by 2 bases and J by 2 bases. This CDR3 is built from 15 residues.

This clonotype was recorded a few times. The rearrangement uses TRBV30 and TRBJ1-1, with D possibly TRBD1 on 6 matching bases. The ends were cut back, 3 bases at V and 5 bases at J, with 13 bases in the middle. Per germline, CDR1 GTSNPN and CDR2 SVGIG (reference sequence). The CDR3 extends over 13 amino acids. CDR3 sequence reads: CAWSDIQGTEAFF. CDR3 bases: TGTGCCTGGAGCGATATACAGGGAACTGAAGCTTTCTTT.

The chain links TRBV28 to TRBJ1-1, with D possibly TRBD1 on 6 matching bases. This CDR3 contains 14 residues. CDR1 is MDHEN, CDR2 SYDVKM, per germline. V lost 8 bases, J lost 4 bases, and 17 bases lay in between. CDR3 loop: CASFPGAPSTEAFF. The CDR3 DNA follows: TGTGCCAGCTTCCCGGGGGCCCCAAGCACTGAAGCTTTCTTT. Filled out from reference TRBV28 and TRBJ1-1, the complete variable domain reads DVKVTQSSRYLVKRTGEKVFLECVQDMDHENMFWYRQDPGLGLRLIYFSYDVKMKEKGDIPEGYSVSREKKERFSLILESASTNQTSMYLCASFPGAPSTEAFFGQGTRLTVV.

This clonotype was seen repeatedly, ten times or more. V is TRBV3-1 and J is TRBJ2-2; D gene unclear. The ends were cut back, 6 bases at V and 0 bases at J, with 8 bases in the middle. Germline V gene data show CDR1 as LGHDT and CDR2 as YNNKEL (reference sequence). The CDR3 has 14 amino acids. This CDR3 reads CASSAQTNTGELFF. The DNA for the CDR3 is TGTGCCAGCAGTGCCCAAACGAACACCGGGGAGCTGTTTTTT.

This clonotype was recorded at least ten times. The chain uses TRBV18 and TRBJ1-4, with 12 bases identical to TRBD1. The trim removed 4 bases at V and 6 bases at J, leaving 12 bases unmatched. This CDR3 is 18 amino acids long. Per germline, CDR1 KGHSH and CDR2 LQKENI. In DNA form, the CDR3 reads TGTGCCAGCTCACGGGCCCTCCCGGGACAGGGGGCGGATGAAAAACTGTTTTTT. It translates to CASSRALPGQGADEKLFF.

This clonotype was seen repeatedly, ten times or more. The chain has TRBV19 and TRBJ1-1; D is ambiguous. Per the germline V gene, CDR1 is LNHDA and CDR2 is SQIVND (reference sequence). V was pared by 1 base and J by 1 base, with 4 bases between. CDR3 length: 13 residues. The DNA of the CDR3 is TGTGCCAGTAGTATAGGCCCGAACACTGAAGCTTTCTTT. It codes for CASSIGPNTEAFF.

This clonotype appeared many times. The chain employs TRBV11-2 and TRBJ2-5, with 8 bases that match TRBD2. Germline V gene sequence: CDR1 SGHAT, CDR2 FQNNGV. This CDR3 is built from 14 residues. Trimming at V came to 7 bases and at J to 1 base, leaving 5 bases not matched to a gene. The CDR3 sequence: CASNPGRGQETQYF. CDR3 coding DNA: TGTGCCAGCAACCCCGGGAGGGGCCAAGAGACCCAGTACTTC.

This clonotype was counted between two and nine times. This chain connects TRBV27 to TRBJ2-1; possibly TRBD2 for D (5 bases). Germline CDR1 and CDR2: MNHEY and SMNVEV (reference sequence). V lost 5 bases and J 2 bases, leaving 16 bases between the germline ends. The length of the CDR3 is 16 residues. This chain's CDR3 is CASSPLASGPYNEQFF. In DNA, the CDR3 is TGTGCCAGCAGTCCCTTGGCCAGCGGACCCTACAATGAGCAGTTCTTC.

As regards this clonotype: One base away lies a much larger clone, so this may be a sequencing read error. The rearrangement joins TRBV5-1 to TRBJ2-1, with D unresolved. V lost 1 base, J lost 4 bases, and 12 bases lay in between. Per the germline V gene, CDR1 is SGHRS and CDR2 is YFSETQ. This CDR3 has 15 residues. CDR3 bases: TGCGCCAGCAGCTTGAACGGCCCCAGTTACAATGAGCAGTTCTTC. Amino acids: CASSLNGPSYNEQFF. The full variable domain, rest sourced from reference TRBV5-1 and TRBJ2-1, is KAGVTQTPRYLIKTRGQQVTLSCSPISGHRSVSWYQQTPGQGLQFLFEYFSETQRNKGNFPGRFSGRQFSNSRSEMNVSTLELGDSALYLCASSLNGPSYNEQFFGPGTRLTVL.